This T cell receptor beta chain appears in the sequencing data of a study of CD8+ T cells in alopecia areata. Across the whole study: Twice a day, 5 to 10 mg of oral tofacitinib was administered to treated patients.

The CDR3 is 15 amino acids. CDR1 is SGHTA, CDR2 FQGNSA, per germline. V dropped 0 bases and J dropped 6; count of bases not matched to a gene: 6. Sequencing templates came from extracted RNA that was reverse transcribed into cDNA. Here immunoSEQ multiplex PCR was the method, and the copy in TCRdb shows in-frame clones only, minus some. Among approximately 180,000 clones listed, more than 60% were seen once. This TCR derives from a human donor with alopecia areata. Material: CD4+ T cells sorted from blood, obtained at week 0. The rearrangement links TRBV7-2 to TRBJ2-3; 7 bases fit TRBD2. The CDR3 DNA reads TGTGCCAGCAGCTTAGCCGCGGGTAGCGGGGATACGCAGTATTTT. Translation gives CASSLAAGSGDTQYF.